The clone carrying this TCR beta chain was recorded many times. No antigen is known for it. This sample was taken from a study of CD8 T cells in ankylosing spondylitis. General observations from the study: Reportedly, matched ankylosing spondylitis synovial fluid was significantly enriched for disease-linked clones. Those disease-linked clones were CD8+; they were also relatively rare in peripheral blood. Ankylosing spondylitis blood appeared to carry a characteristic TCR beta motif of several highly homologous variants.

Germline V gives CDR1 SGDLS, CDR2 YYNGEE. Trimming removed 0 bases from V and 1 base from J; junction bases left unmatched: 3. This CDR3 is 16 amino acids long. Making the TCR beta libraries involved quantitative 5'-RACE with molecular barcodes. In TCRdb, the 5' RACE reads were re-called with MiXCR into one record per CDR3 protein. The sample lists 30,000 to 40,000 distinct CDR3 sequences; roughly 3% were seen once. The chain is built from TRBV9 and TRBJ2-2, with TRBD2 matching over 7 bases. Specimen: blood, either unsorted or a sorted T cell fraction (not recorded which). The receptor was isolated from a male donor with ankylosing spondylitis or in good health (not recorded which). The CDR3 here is CASSVEPSGNTGELFF. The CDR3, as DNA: TGTGCCAGCAGCGTAGAGCCTAGCGGGAACACCGGGGAGCTGTTTTTT.